A selection of T cell receptor beta chains follows, all from one sample in a study of shared clonotypes between healthy human individuals. Using immunoSEQ multiplex PCR, the repertoire was profiled, and TCRdb retains in-frame clones only, with some absent. The data show about 2.4 million clones, approximately 93% seen once. Source material: naive CD4+ T cells from PBMCs. The receptor set was obtained from a man younger than 35 in good health. Some clones in this sample may be carry-over from other donors' samples. Each CDR3 is given with its conserved first and last residue. The order of the fields is clone size, J gene, V gene, D gene, CDR3 DNA, CDR3 protein. A D gene is named only where the DNA matches it firmly. Rows give clone size only sometimes, using once, few, many, or a class for an expanded clone.

NA | TRBJ2-5 | TRBV6-6 | NA | TGTGCCAGCAGTCCACCAGGGGGGCGGGAGACCCAGTACTTC | CASSPPGGRETQYF
NA | TRBJ2-3 | TRBV25-1 | NA | TGTGCCAGCACCGGAGGGGACAGTTTCACAGATACGCAGTATTTT | CASTGGDSFTDTQYF
NA | TRBJ2-7 | TRBV6-1 | NA | TGTGCCAGCGCCACAGACAGGTCCCCGGCCTACGAGCAGTACTTC | CASATDRSPAYEQYF
NA | TRBJ2-1 | TRBV5-1 | TRBD2 | TGCGCCAGCAGCTCCCTCCTAGCGGGGACCTACAATGAGCAGTTCTTC | CASSSLLAGTYNEQFF
NA | TRBJ1-1 | TRBV7-8 | NA | TGTGCCAGCAGCTTAGCCGGTATTCAAGCTTTCTTT | CASSLAGIQAFF
once | TRBJ2-3 | TRBV7-3 | TRBD2 | TGTGCCAGCAGTTTTAGCGGGAGGTTGTCAGATACGCAGTATTTT | CASSFSGRLSDTQYF
NA | TRBJ1-5 | TRBV6-1 | TRBD1 | TGTGCCAGCAGCGGAGACAGGGCAAAGGGTCAGCCCCAGCATTTT | CASSGDRAKGQPQHF
NA | TRBJ2-7 | TRBV28 | TRBD2 | TGTGCCAGCAGCACTAGCGGGAGGGCCCCATACGAGCAGTACTTC | CASSTSGRAPYEQYF
NA | TRBJ2-1 | TRBV4-3 | NA | TGCGCCAGCAGCCAGAGAGGCCCAGTTGATAATGAGCAGTTCTTC | CASSQRGPVDNEQFF
once | TRBJ2-7 | TRBV11-2 | NA | TGTGCCAGCAACTCCAAACAGGGCTACGAGCAGTACTTC | CASNSKQGYEQYF
NA | TRBJ2-2 | TRBV7-9 | NA | TGTGCCAGCAGCCCTTCCACCCGCCGGGAAACGAACACCGGGGAGCTGTTTTTT | CASSPSTRRETNTGELFF
NA | TRBJ2-7 | TRBV5-1 | TRBD2 | TGCGCCAGCAGCTTAAGGCCCGTCCGGGCGGGAGCCCACGAGCAGTACTTC | CASSLRPVRAGAHEQYF
once | TRBJ2-2 | TRBV7-3 | TRBD1 | TGTGCCAGCAGCTTGGGACAGCCCAACACCGGGGAGCTGTTTTTT | CASSLGQPNTGELFF
NA | TRBJ1-2 | TRBV29-1 | NA | TGCAGCGTTGACAGGGATTTTAACTATGGCTACACCTTC | CSVDRDFNYGYTF
NA | TRBJ2-7 | TRBV7-3 | TRBD1 | TGTGCCAGCAGCCCAGGACCTCGACAGGGTAGGAGGGAGCAGTACTTC | CASSPGPRQGRREQYF
NA | TRBJ2-7 | TRBV12-5 | TRBD1 | TGTGCTAGTGTTTCCGATCTCGACAGGGAACCATTAACCTACGAGCAGTACTTC | CASVSDLDREPLTYEQYF
NA | TRBJ1-1 | TRBV29-1 | TRBD1 | TGCAGCGTTGCTCAGGGGGTGGCCATCACTGAAGCTTTCTTT | CSVAQGVAITEAFF
NA | TRBJ2-7 | TRBV18 | TRBD1 | TGTGCCAGCTCACCTGTCGGGACAGGGGGATACACCTACGAGCAGTACTTC | CASSPVGTGGYTYEQYF
NA | TRBJ2-2 | TRBV5-1 | NA | TGCGCCAGCGCTATTGACACCGGGGAGCTGTTTTTT | CASAIDTGELFF
once | TRBJ2-2 | TRBV7-3 | NA | TGTGCCAGCAGCCTAAGCAGGGACACCGGGGAGCTGTTTTTT | CASSLSRDTGELFF
NA | TRBJ2-7 | TRBV7-2 | NA | TGTGCCAGCAGCCTTAAAGGGGGGAGTTCCTGGGTTTCCTACGAGCAGTACTTC | CASSLKGGSSWVSYEQYF
NA | TRBJ2-7 | TRBV30 | TRBD2 | TGTGCCTGGAGTGTTGGCGGGAGGGCCTACGAGCAGTACTTC | CAWSVGGRAYEQYF
NA | TRBJ1-4 | TRBV18 | NA | TGTGCCAGCTCCAGAGGATCTAATGAAAAACTGTTTTTT | CASSRGSNEKLFF
NA | TRBJ1-4 | TRBV28 | NA | TGTGCCAGCAGAACGACAGGACTGAGACTGTTTTTT | CASRTTGLRLFF
NA | TRBJ2-1 | TRBV11-2 | TRBD2 | TGTGCCAGCAGCTCCCTAAGGACTAGCGGGAGGGCTCGTGAGCAGTTCTTC | CASSSLRTSGRAREQFF
NA | TRBJ1-5 | TRBV18 | TRBD1 | TGTGCCAGCTCACCGGGGACAGGCAATCAGCCCCAGCATTTT | CASSPGTGNQPQHF
NA | TRBJ2-1 | TRBV11-2 | NA | TGTGCCAGCAGCATCAGACTAGACAATGAGCAGTTCTTC | CASSIRLDNEQFF
NA | TRBJ1-5 | TRBV7-8 | TRBD1 | TGTGCCAGCAGCCATGCACGGGACAGGGGCGGCAATCAGCCCCAGCATTTT | CASSHARDRGGNQPQHF
NA | TRBJ1-5 | TRBV2 | NA | TGTGCCAGCAGTGAAGCGTTAGGGTGGCAGCCCCAGCATTTT | CASSEALGWQPQHF
NA | TRBJ2-3 | TRBV5-1 | NA | TGCGCCAGCAGATTCGGAAAGGATACGCAGTATTTT | CASRFGKDTQYF
NA | TRBJ1-5 | TRBV5-3 | TRBD1 | TGTGCCAGAAGCGCCACAGGGGAGTACTATCAGCCCCAGCATTTT | CARSATGEYYQPQHF
NA | TRBJ2-7 | TRBV6-1 | NA | TGTGCCAGCAGTGACAGGCAGGGGACCCTATGGGAGCAGTACTTC | CASSDRQGTLWEQYF
NA | TRBJ2-6 | TRBV9 | NA | TGTGCCAGCAGCGCCTTTACTGGGGCCAACGTCCTGACTTTC | CASSAFTGANVLTF
NA | TRBJ2-2 | TRBV10-1 | TRBD2 | TGCGCCAGCAGGGAGCGGGAGACCGGGGAGCTGTTTTTT | CASRERETGELFF
NA | TRBJ2-2 | TRBV7-3 | NA | TGTGCCAGCAGCCCTAGGGGGAGTGGCACCGGGGAGCTGTTTTTT | CASSPRGSGTGELFF
NA | TRBJ2-5 | TRBV5-4 | NA | TGTGCCAGCAGCTTGGAGGTGTTGGAGACCCAGTACTTC | CASSLEVLETQYF